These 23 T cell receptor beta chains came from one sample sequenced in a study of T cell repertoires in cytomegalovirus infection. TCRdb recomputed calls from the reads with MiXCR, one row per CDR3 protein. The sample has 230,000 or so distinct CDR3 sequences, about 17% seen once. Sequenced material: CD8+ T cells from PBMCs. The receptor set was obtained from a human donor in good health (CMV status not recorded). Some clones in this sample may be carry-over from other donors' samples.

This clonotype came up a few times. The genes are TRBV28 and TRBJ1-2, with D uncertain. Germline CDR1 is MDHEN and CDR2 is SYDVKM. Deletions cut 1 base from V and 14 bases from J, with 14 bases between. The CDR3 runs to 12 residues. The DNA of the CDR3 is TGTGCCAGCAGTTTATTATACAGCGACCCTACCTTC. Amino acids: CASSLLYSDPTF.

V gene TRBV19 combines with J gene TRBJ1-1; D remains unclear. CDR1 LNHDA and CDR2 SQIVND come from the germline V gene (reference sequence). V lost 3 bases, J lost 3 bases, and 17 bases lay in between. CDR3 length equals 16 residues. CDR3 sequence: CASSIGFWGRDTEAFF. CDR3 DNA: TGTGCCAGTAGTATTGGTTTTTGGGGAAGGGACACTGAAGCTTTCTTT.

CDR3 loop: CSVRGVETQYF. In nucleotides, the CDR3 is TGCAGTGTCCGCGGGGTAGAGACCCAGTACTTC. The chain couples TRBV20-1 to TRBJ2-5; a weak D match, TRBD2 (6 bases). Germline V gene data show CDR1 as DFQATT and CDR2 as SNEGSKA (reference sequence). The CDR3 length is 11 residues. V dropped 7 bases and J dropped 4 bases, with 10 bases sitting between them.

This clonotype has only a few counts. In DNA form, the CDR3 reads TGTGCCAGCAGCCAAGGCGAAAAGACAGCCTACTACGAGCAGTACTTC. Translated, it gives CASSQGEKTAYYEQYF. This rearrangement joins TRBV14 to TRBJ2-7; D perhaps matches TRBD1 (5 bases). Trimming shortened V by 1 base and J by 3 bases, and 16 bases separated the two germline ends. CDR3 length: 16 amino acids. Germline V lookup: CDR1 SGHDN, CDR2 FVKESK.

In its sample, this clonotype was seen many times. DNA for the CDR3: TGTGCCAGCAGCGTAGCGGGGCCGACAGATACGCAGTATTTT. This encodes CASSVAGPTDTQYF. The chain carries TRBV6-2 or TRBV6-3 and TRBJ2-3, with 8 bases identical to TRBD2. This CDR3 is 14 amino acids long. Germline V gene lookup returns CDR1 MNHEY and CDR2 SVGEGT. V was clipped by 6 bases and J by 3 bases; unmatched bases: 5.

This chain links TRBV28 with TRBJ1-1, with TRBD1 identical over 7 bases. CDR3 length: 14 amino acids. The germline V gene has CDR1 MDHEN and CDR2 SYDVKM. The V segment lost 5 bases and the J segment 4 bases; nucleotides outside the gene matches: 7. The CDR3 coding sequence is TGTGCCAGCAGTCCCAGGGGGTTCGGCACTGAAGCTTTCTTT. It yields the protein CASSPRGFGTEAFF.

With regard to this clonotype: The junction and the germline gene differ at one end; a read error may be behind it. CDR3 DNA: TGTGTCAGCAGTCTCAACATAGCGGGCCCCCCGGACGCGTTCTTC. Its protein is CVSSLNIAGPPDAFF. The chain has TRBV11-2 and TRBJ2-1; 7 bases map to TRBD2. The germline V gene encodes CDR1 SGHAT and CDR2 FQNNGV. This CDR3 contains 15 residues.

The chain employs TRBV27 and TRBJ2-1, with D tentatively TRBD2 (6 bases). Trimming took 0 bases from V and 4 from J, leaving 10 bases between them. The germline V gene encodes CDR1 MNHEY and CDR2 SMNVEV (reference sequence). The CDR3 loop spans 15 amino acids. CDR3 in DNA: TGTGCCAGCAGTTTATCTTCCGGGACTTACAATGAGCAGTTCTTC. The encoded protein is CASSLSSGTYNEQFF.

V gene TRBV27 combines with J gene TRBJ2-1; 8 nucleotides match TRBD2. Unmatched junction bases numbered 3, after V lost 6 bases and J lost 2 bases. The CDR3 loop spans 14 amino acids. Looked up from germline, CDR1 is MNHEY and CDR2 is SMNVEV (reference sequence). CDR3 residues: CASRLAAPYNEQFF. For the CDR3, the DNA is TGTGCCAGCAGACTAGCGGCACCCTACAATGAGCAGTTCTTC.

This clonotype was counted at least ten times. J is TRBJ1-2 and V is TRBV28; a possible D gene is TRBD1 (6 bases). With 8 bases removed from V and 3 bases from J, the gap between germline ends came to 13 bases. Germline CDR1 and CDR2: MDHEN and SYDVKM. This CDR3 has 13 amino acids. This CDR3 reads CASYRGTYYGYTF. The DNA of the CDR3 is TGTGCCAGCTACCGCGGGACATACTATGGCTACACCTTC.

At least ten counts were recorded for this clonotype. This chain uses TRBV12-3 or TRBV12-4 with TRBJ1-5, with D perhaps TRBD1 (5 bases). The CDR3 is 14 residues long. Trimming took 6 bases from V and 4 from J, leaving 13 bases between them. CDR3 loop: CASSARGRNQPQHF. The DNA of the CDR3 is TGTGCCAGCAGCGCTAGGGGTCGAAATCAGCCCCAGCATTTT.

Written as DNA, the CDR3 is TGTGCCAGCAGTTACTCACCCGGGGGGAGCACTGAAGCTTTCTTT. This encodes CASSYSPGGSTEAFF. The chain combines TRBV6-5 with TRBJ1-1; D perhaps matches TRBD1 (5 bases). The germline gives CDR1 MNHEY, CDR2 SVGAGI. The ends were cut back, 0 bases at V and 4 bases at J, with 12 bases in the middle. The CDR3 is 15 amino acids.

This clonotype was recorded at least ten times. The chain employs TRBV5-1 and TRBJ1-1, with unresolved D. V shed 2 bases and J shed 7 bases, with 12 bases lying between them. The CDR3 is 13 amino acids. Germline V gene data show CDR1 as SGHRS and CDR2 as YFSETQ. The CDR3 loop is CASSFRGSGEAFF. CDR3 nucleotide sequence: TGCGCCAGCAGCTTTCGAGGTTCTGGTGAAGCTTTCTTT.

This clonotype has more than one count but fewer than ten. The CDR3 loop is CASSSSSGSSYNEQFF. The CDR3 coding sequence is TGTGCCAGCAGTTCATCTAGCGGTAGCTCCTACAATGAGCAGTTCTTC. The gene calls are TRBV12-3 or TRBV12-4 and TRBJ2-1; 7 positions agree with TRBD2. There are 16 residues in the CDR3. V shed 4 bases and J 0 bases; nucleotides not matched to a gene: 6.

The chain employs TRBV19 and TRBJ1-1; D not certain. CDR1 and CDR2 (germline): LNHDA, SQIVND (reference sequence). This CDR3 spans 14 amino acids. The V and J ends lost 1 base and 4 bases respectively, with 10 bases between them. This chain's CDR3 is CASSIAPESTEAFF. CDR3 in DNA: TGTGCCAGTAGTATAGCTCCGGAAAGCACTGAAGCTTTCTTT.

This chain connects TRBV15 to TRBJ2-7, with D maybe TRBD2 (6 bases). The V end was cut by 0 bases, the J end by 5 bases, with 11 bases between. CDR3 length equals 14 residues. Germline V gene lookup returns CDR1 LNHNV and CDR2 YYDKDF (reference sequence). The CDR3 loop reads CATSREAGRHEQYF. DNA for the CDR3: TGTGCCACCAGCAGAGAGGCAGGGAGGCACGAGCAGTACTTC.

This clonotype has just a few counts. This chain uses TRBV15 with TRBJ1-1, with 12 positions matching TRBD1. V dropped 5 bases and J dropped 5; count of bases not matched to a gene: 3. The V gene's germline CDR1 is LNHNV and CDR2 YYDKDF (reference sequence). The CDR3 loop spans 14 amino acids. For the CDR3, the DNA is TGTGCCACCAGCGGGACAGGGGGCAGGACTGAAGCTTTCTTT. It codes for CATSGTGGRTEAFF.

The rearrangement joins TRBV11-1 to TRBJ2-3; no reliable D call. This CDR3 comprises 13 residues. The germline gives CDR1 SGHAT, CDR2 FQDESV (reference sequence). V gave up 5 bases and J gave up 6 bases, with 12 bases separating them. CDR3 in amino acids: CASSPEGYDTQYF. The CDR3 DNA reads TGTGCCAGCAGCCCTGAAGGGTACGATACGCAGTATTTT.

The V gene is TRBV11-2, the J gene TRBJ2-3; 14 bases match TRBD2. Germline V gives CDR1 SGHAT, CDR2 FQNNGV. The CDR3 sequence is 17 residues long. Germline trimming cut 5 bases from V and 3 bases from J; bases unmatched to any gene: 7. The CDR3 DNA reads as TGTGCCAGCAGCAAATGGACTAGCGGGGGGCTGACAGATACGCAGTATTTT. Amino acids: CASSKWTSGGLTDTQYF.

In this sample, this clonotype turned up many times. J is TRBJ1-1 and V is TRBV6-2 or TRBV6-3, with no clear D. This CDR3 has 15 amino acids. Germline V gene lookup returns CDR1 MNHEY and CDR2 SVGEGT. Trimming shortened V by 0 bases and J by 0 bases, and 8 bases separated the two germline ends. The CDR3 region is CASSYSGRVNTEAFF. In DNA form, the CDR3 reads TGTGCCAGCAGTTACTCAGGTCGGGTGAACACTGAAGCTTTCTTT.

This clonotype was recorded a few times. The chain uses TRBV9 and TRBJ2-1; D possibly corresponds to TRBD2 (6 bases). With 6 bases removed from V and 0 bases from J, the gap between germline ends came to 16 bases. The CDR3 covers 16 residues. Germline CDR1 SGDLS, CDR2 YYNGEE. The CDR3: CASTPGRGSSYNEQFF. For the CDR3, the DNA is TGTGCCAGCACCCCTGGCCGGGGGAGCTCCTACAATGAGCAGTTCTTC.

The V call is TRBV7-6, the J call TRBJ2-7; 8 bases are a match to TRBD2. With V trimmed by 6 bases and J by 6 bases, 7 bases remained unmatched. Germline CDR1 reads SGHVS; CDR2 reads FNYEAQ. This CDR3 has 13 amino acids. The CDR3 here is CASSPGGAGEQYF. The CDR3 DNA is TGTGCCAGCAGTCCGGGGGGGGCGGGCGAGCAGTACTTC.

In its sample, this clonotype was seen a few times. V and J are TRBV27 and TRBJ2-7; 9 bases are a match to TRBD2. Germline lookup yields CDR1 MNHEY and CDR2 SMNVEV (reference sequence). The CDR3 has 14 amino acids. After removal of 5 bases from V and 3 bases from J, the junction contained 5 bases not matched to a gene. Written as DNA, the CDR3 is TGTGCCAGCAGTCCGCGGGGGGGGCACTACGAGCAGTACTTC. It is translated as CASSPRGGHYEQYF.